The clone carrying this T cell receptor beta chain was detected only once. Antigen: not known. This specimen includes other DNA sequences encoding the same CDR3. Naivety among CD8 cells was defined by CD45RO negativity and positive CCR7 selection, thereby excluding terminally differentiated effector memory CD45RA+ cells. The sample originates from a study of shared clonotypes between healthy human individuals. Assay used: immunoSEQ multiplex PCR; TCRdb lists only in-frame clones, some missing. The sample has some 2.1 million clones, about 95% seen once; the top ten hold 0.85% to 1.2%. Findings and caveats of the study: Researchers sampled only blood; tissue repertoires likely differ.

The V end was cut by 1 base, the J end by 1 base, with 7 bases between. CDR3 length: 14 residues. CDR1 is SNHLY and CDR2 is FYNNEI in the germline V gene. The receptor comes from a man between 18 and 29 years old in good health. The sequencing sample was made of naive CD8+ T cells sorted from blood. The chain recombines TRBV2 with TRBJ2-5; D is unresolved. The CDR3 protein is CASSEGQVQETQYF. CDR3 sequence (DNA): TGTGCCAGCAGTGAAGGGCAGGTCCAAGAGACCCAGTACTTC.